This is a list of T cell receptor beta chains from one sample in a study of blood T cell repertoires in COVID-19. Libraries were prepared by immunoSEQ multiplex PCR; TCRdb keeps only in-frame clonotypes and omits some of them. The sample lists roughly 170,000 clones, under 90% occurring once. The sample consisted of peripheral blood. The receptors originated from a human donor in a cohort sampled during active COVID-19. CDR3s include the opening cysteine and the closing phenylalanine or tryptophan. D genes are given only for firm matches. Expanded clones get a size class; other rows say once, few or many, or leave the size out.

D,size,J,V,length,CDR3,DNA
NA,NA,TRBJ2-7,TRBV5-6,13,CASSLFRAHEQYF,TGTGCCAGCAGCTTGTTCAGGGCCCACGAGCAGTACTTC
NA,NA,TRBJ2-5,TRBV5-8,14,CASSPYRVGETQYF,TGTGCCAGCAGCCCTTACAGGGTCGGCGAGACCCAGTACTTC
NA,once,TRBJ2-6,TRBV11-2,15,CASSPLRIGANVLTF,TGTGCCAGCAGCCCCTTGCGGATTGGGGCCAACGTCCTGACTTTC
NA,once,TRBJ1-2,TRBV2,15,CASSTMRESNYGYTF,TGTGCCAGCAGTACAATGAGGGAGTCGAACTATGGCTACACCTTC
TRBD2,once,TRBJ2-5,TRBV3-1/TRBV3-2,18,CASSLFPGLAGGRETQYF,TGTGCCAGCAGCCTCTTCCCGGGACTAGCGGGGGGTCGGGAGACCCAGTACTTC
NA,NA,TRBJ2-6,TRBV19,18,CASSIVGGGRSGANVLTF,TGTGCCAGTAGTATAGTAGGGGGGGGCAGGTCTGGGGCCAACGTCCTGACTTTC
NA,once,TRBJ1-2,TRBV7-9,15,CASSLEYRVNYGYTF,TGTGCCAGCAGCTTAGAGTACAGGGTGAACTATGGCTACACCTTC
TRBD2,NA,TRBJ2-3,TRBV9,17,CASSVGAAGGGTDTQYF,TGTGCCAGCAGCGTAGGCGCGGCGGGGGGGGGCACAGATACGCAGTATTTT
NA,NA,TRBJ2-2,TRBV7-9,15,CASSLEPPQTGELFF,TGTGCCAGCAGCTTAGAGCCCCCCCAAACCGGGGAGCTGTTTTTT
TRBD1,NA,TRBJ2-3,TRBV7-3,15,CASSKTGRDTDTQYF,TGTGCCAGCAGCAAGACAGGGAGAGACACAGATACGCAGTATTTT
TRBD1,NA,TRBJ2-7,TRBV6-5,14,CASTWTGLSYEQYF,TGTGCCAGCACCTGGACAGGCCTCTCCTACGAGCAGTACTTC
NA,NA,TRBJ2-1,TRBV5-1,15,CASSLGGGPSNEQFF,TGCGCCAGCAGCTTGGGTGGAGGGCCGAGCAATGAGCAGTTCTTC
NA,NA,TRBJ1-2,TRBV7-3,16,CASSFRVDKTNYGYTF,TGTGCCAGCAGTTTCCGGGTGGACAAGACTAACTATGGCTACACCTTC
NA,NA,TRBJ1-5,TRBV5-5,13,CASSFDLRQPQHF,TGTGCCAGCAGCTTTGATTTGCGCCAGCCCCAGCATTTT
TRBD1,NA,TRBJ2-7,TRBV7-9,13,CASSLGTADEQYF,TGTGCCAGCAGCTTGGGGACAGCCGACGAGCAGTACTTC
NA,NA,TRBJ2-7,TRBV6-5,13,CASSYSTGYEQYF,TGTGCCAGCAGTTACTCGACAGGCTACGAGCAGTACTTC
TRBD1,NA,TRBJ1-1,TRBV27,14,CASSLVGTGTEAFF,TGTGCCAGCAGTTTAGTGGGGACAGGTACTGAAGCTTTCTTT
TRBD1,NA,TRBJ1-1,TRBV6-1,13,CASSEGQGDEAFF,TGTGCCAGCAGTGAAGGGCAGGGGGATGAAGCTTTCTTT
TRBD1,few,TRBJ2-1,TRBV3-1/TRBV3-2,18,CASSQDGGTGGPHNEQFF,TGTGCCAGCAGCCAAGATGGGGGGACAGGGGGCCCCCACAATGAGCAGTTCTTC
NA,NA,TRBJ2-1,TRBV19,17,CASSIAGAGQGYNEQFF,TGTGCCAGTAGTATAGCCGGGGCGGGGCAGGGCTACAATGAGCAGTTCTTC
NA,few,TRBJ1-4,TRBV7-6,14,CASSLEGGDEKLFF,TGTGCCAGCAGCTTAGAAGGGGGGGATGAAAAACTGTTTTTT
NA,NA,TRBJ2-5,TRBV6-1,16,CASSGELEDFMGTQYF,TGTGCCAGCAGTGGAGAACTGGAGGACTTCATGGGGACCCAGTACTTC
TRBD1,NA,TRBJ1-6,TRBV27,16,CASTRGTTGVNSPLHF,TGTGCCAGCACTAGGGGAACGACAGGGGTCAATTCACCCCTCCACTTT
TRBD2,NA,TRBJ2-7,TRBV6-5,15,CASSRIAGRGYEQYF,TGTGCCAGCAGTCGTATAGCGGGGCGGGGATACGAGCAGTACTTC
NA,NA,TRBJ1-4,TRBV5-1,15,CASSLGLGQNRLEFF,TGCGCCAGCAGCTTGGGTCTGGGACAAAACCGCCTGGAGTTTTTT
NA,NA,TRBJ1-5,TRBV19,15,CASSIAMGGNQPQHF,TGTGCCAGTAGTATCGCCATGGGAGGCAATCAGCCCCAGCATTTT
NA,NA,TRBJ1-2,TRBV19,15,CASSRPPKGIDGYTF,TGTGCCAGTAGTAGACCCCCGAAGGGGATAGATGGCTACACCTTC
TRBD1,NA,TRBJ2-1,TRBV5-4,15,CASSLRTGAYNEQFF,TGTGCCAGCAGCTTACGGACAGGGGCCTACAATGAGCAGTTCTTC
NA,NA,TRBJ1-2,TRBV19,13,CASSMPTDYGYTF,TGTGCCAGTAGTATGCCGACAGATTATGGCTACACCTTC
NA,few,TRBJ1-4,TRBV6-5,15,CASSYSRQENEKLFF,TGTGCCAGCAGTTACTCCCGACAGGAGAATGAAAAACTGTTTTTT
TRBD1,NA,TRBJ2-3,TRBV11-2,19,CASSTFGRTTGAPGNTQYF,TGTGCCAGCAGCACTTTCGGCAGGACGACAGGGGCCCCCGGAAATACGCAGTATTTT
NA,NA,TRBJ1-1,TRBV21-1,14,CASSKGARGTEAFF,TGTGCCAGCAGCAAGGGGGCTAGGGGCACTGAAGCTTTCTTT
NA,NA,TRBJ2-7,TRBV19,17,CASSMFGGAPSHYEQYF,TGTGCCAGTAGTATGTTCGGAGGAGCCCCATCGCACTACGAGCAGTACTTC
NA,NA,TRBJ2-7,TRBV7-8,16,CASGGGATSRAYEQYF,TGTGCCAGCGGCGGTGGGGCTACATCGAGAGCCTACGAGCAGTACTTC
TRBD1,NA,TRBJ1-2,TRBV5-1,14,CASSLGGQTHGYTF,TGCGCCAGCAGCTTGGGGGGACAGACACATGGCTACACCTTC
TRBD1,NA,TRBJ2-7,TRBV6-6,13,CASSRTGAGEQYF,TGTGCCAGCAGTAGGACAGGGGCTGGCGAGCAGTACTTC
TRBD1,few,TRBJ1-1,TRBV5-4,15,CASSFEGGMSTEAFF,TGTGCCAGCAGCTTTGAAGGGGGCATGAGCACTGAAGCTTTCTTT
TRBD2,NA,TRBJ2-3,TRBV9,17,CASSLLSGGVSTDTQYF,TGTGCCAGCAGCTTATTAAGCGGGGGGGTTAGCACAGATACGCAGTATTTT
NA,NA,TRBJ2-1,TRBV5-1,16,CASSLDGGTSYNEQFF,TGCGCCAGCAGCTTGGACGGGGGAACTTCCTACAATGAGCAGTTCTTC
TRBD1,NA,TRBJ2-7,TRBV29-1,12,CSAQGAAYEQYF,TGCAGCGCTCAGGGGGCAGCCTACGAGCAGTACTTC
NA,NA,TRBJ1-1,TRBV2,15,CASSEGHSTNTEAFF,TGTGCCAGCAGTGAGGGTCACAGTACGAACACTGAAGCTTTCTTT
TRBD1,NA,TRBJ2-5,TRBV4-1,15,CASSPTGDDQETQYF,TGCGCCAGCAGCCCAACAGGGGACGACCAAGAGACCCAGTACTTC
NA,once,TRBJ2-3,TRBV5-1,14,CASSLSTSRDTQYF,TGCGCCAGCAGCTTGAGTACTAGCAGGGATACGCAGTATTTT
TRBD1,NA,TRBJ2-7,TRBV11-2,16,CASSLLYGQGGREQYF,TGTGCCAGCAGCTTACTGTATGGACAGGGAGGAAGAGAGCAGTACTTC
NA,once,TRBJ1-1,TRBV28,10,CASRNTEAFF,TGTGCCAGCCGGAACACTGAAGCTTTCTTT
NA,NA,TRBJ1-2,TRBV24-1,13,CATSDSAGYGYTF,TGTGCCACCAGTGATTCTGCGGGCTATGGCTACACCTTC
TRBD2,NA,TRBJ2-3,TRBV5-6,17,CASSPLTSGFLTDTQYF,TGTGCCAGCAGCCCCCTCACTAGCGGGTTCCTCACAGATACGCAGTATTTT